This record looks at one T cell receptor beta chain sequence and its context. This specimen belongs to a study of T cell changes during pregnancy in multiple sclerosis. Trimming left V 2 bases short and J 4 bases short, with 11 bases between. CDR3 length: 13 residues. CDR1 and CDR2 (germline): GTSNPN, SVGIG (reference sequence). Assay: immunoSEQ multiplex PCR; the TCRdb copy retains only in-frame clones and omits some. This table has 90,000 to 100,000 clones, roughly 90% appearing once. The starting material was peripheral blood, obtained in the first trimester of pregnancy. This sequence originates from a female donor with multiple sclerosis, enrolled in a pregnancy study. This chain links TRBV30 with TRBJ1-2; TRBD1 is a possible D gene (5 bases). The CDR3 region is CAWSPGQAYGYTF. CDR3 DNA: TGTGCCTGGAGTCCAGGACAAGCCTATGGCTACACCTTC. The variable domain in full, completed from reference TRBV30 and TRBJ1-2, reads SQTIHQWPATLVQPVGSPLSLECTVEGTSNPNLYWYRQAAGRGLQLLFYSVGIGQISSEVPQNLSASRPQDRQFILSSKKLLLSDSGFYLCAWSPGQAYGYTFGSGTRLTVV.